A selection of T cell receptor beta chains follows, all from one sample in a study of shared clonotypes between healthy human individuals. Assay used: immunoSEQ multiplex PCR; TCRdb lists only in-frame clones, some missing. The sample lists approximately 1,000,000 clones; 75% to 80% were seen once. Source material: memory CD4+ T cells from PBMCs. The receptors shown here come from a young man in good health. Some clones in this sample may be carry-over from other donors' samples. CDR3s include the opening cysteine and the closing phenylalanine or tryptophan. Fields, in order: J gene, V gene, D gene, clone size, CDR3 protein, CDR3 DNA. D genes are given only for firm matches. The size entry is marked missing in some rows and otherwise reads once, few, many or a size class.

j_gene: TRBJ2-2; v_gene: TRBV6-6; d_gene: -; abundance: -; CDR3aa: CASRPGGGGELFF; CDR3nt: TGTGCCAGCAGACCCGGGGGCGGCGGGGAGCTGTTTTTT
j_gene: TRBJ2-7; v_gene: TRBV4-1; d_gene: -; abundance: -; CDR3aa: CASSQVQSPVMAEQYF; CDR3nt: TGCGCCAGCAGCCAAGTTCAGAGCCCGGTTATGGCCGAGCAGTACTTC
j_gene: TRBJ2-7; v_gene: TRBV4-1; d_gene: -; abundance: -; CDR3aa: CASSQGSRVGGDEQYF; CDR3nt: TGCGCCAGCAGCCAAGGATCGCGGGTGGGTGGGGACGAGCAGTACTTC
j_gene: TRBJ1-1; v_gene: TRBV7-9; d_gene: -; abundance: -; CDR3aa: CASSLLGDEAFF; CDR3nt: TGTGCCAGCAGCTTACTGGGGGACGAAGCTTTCTTT
j_gene: TRBJ1-4; v_gene: TRBV6-6; d_gene: -; abundance: -; CDR3aa: CASSDKRGFGAKLFF; CDR3nt: TGTGCCAGCAGCGACAAGAGGGGGTTCGGCGCGAAACTGTTTTTT
j_gene: TRBJ1-4; v_gene: TRBV30; d_gene: TRBD1; abundance: -; CDR3aa: CAWSEDRGWELFF; CDR3nt: TGTGCCTGGAGTGAGGACAGGGGGTGGGAACTGTTTTTT
j_gene: TRBJ1-5; v_gene: TRBV6-6; d_gene: TRBD1; abundance: -; CDR3aa: CASSPVMTGWPPPQHF; CDR3nt: TGTGCCAGCAGCCCAGTAATGACAGGGTGGCCACCGCCCCAGCATTTT
j_gene: TRBJ2-2; v_gene: TRBV11-2; d_gene: -; abundance: once; CDR3aa: CASSRQLSGELFF; CDR3nt: TGTGCCAGCAGCCGTCAATTATCTGGGGAGCTGTTTTTT
j_gene: TRBJ2-7; v_gene: TRBV5-1; d_gene: -; abundance: -; CDR3aa: CASSLGIAAGTHEQYF; CDR3nt: TGCGCCAGCAGCTTGGGGATCGCGGCAGGGACCCACGAGCAGTACTTC
j_gene: TRBJ2-3; v_gene: TRBV6-1; d_gene: TRBD2; abundance: -; CDR3aa: CASTRRAGVADTQYF; CDR3nt: TGTGCCAGCACCCGCCGGGCGGGAGTGGCGGATACGCAGTATTTT
j_gene: TRBJ1-1; v_gene: TRBV5-6; d_gene: -; abundance: -; CDR3aa: CASSWSYRANTEAFF; CDR3nt: TGTGCCAGCAGCTGGTCCTACAGGGCGAACACTGAAGCTTTCTTT
j_gene: TRBJ1-5; v_gene: TRBV5-5; d_gene: -; abundance: -; CDR3aa: CASSLEGSDQPQHF; CDR3nt: TGTGCCAGCTCCTTGGAAGGATCCGATCAGCCCCAGCATTTT
j_gene: TRBJ1-3; v_gene: TRBV9; d_gene: -; abundance: -; CDR3aa: CASSPIGRTGSGNTIYF; CDR3nt: TGTGCCAGCAGCCCGATCGGCCGGACGGGTTCTGGAAACACCATATATTTT
j_gene: TRBJ2-1; v_gene: TRBV5-1; d_gene: TRBD2; abundance: once; CDR3aa: CASSLSGSPYNEQFF; CDR3nt: TGCGCCAGCAGCCTTAGCGGGAGCCCCTACAATGAGCAGTTCTTC
j_gene: TRBJ2-7; v_gene: TRBV10-2; d_gene: -; abundance: -; CDR3aa: CASRGLGRGYEQYF; CDR3nt: TGCGCCAGCAGGGGACTGGGGAGAGGCTACGAGCAGTACTTC
j_gene: TRBJ1-4; v_gene: TRBV28; d_gene: TRBD1; abundance: -; CDR3aa: CASSTGGRGNEKLFF; CDR3nt: TGTGCCAGCAGTACAGGGGGCAGGGGTAATGAAAAACTGTTTTTT
j_gene: TRBJ2-7; v_gene: TRBV5-6; d_gene: TRBD2; abundance: -; CDR3aa: CASSSRRLAGIDEQYF; CDR3nt: TGTGCCAGCAGCTCCAGAAGACTAGCGGGAATAGACGAGCAGTACTTC
j_gene: TRBJ1-2; v_gene: TRBV5-1; d_gene: -; abundance: -; CDR3aa: CASSKDLRDGNGYTF; CDR3nt: TGCGCCAGCAGCAAAGATCTCAGGGACGGCAATGGCTACACCTTC